A single sample gave rise to the 21 T cell receptor beta chains below, sequenced in a study of T cell responses to AZD1222 COVID-19 vaccine. The protocol was immunoSEQ multiplex PCR, while the TCRdb copy is restricted to in-frame clones and leaves out a portion. The table lists some 100,000 clones, 92% of them singletons, with 3.1% in the top ten. The starting material was peripheral blood, obtained 28 days after the second AZD1222 dose. The receptors shown here come from an adult who received the AZD1222 COVID-19 vaccine.

The V and J genes are TRBV18 and TRBJ1-2, with TRBD1 as a possible D gene (5 bases). V lost 1 base to trimming and J lost 0 bases, with 9 bases between them. There are 15 residues in the CDR3. Per the germline V gene, CDR1 is KGHSH and CDR2 is LQKENI. CDR3 residues: CASSPLQAANYGYTF. The CDR3 DNA reads TGTGCCAGCTCACCACTACAGGCAGCTAACTATGGCTACACCTTC. Combining the CDR3 with reference TRBV18 and TRBJ1-2 gives the whole variable domain NAGVMQNPRHLVRRRGQEARLRCSPMKGHSHVYWYRQLPEEGLKFMVYLQKENIIDESGMPKERFSAEFPKEGPSILRIQQVVRGDSAAYFCASSPLQAANYGYTFGSGTRLTVV.

The chain couples TRBV3-1 (or the pseudogene TRBV3-2) to TRBJ1-1, with D maybe TRBD1 (5 bases). Trimming took 1 base from V and 4 from J, leaving 10 bases between them. The CDR3 length is 14 residues. Germline-derived CDR1 and CDR2 are LGHDT and YNNKEL (reference sequence). DNA for the CDR3: TGTGCCAGCAGCCAAGTCACAGGTGGCACTGAAGCTTTCTTT. Protein: CASSQVTGGTEAFF.

The V and J genes are TRBV19 and TRBJ1-1; a weak D match, TRBD1 (5 bases). The V end lost 5 bases, the J end lost 4 bases, and 11 bases lay between the germline ends. CDR3 length: 13 amino acids. Looked up from germline, CDR1 is LNHDA and CDR2 is SQIVND (reference sequence). As DNA, the CDR3 is TGTGCCAGTAGTGGCCAGGGCCCCACTGAAGCTTTCTTT. Its protein is CASSGQGPTEAFF.

This chain connects TRBV3-1 (or the pseudogene TRBV3-2) to TRBJ2-7, with a weak D call TRBD2 (6 bases). Trimming cost V 1 base and J 3 bases, with 19 bases left between them. The CDR3 contains 17 residues. The germline gives CDR1 LGHDT, CDR2 YNNKEL (reference sequence). The CDR3 reads CASSQVWNGGGRYEQYF. DNA of the CDR3: TGTGCCAGCAGCCAAGTATGGAATGGGGGAGGACGCTACGAGCAGTACTTC.

The chain uses TRBV2 and TRBJ1-2; D may be TRBD1 (5 bases). V lost 4 bases and J lost 3, with 12 bases in between. The CDR3 sequence is 14 residues long. Per germline, CDR1 SNHLY and CDR2 FYNNEI. This CDR3 is CASSVQTEDYGYTF. The CDR3 DNA follows: TGTGCCAGCAGTGTTCAGACAGAGGACTATGGCTACACCTTC.

This clone came up once. The chain combines TRBV2 with TRBJ1-4; D remains unclear. This CDR3 comprises 14 residues. V was shortened by 3 bases and J by 4 bases, with 9 bases between the two germline ends. From germline, CDR1 is SNHLY and CDR2 FYNNEI. The CDR3 protein is CASSDGVGNEKLFF. For the CDR3, the DNA is TGTGCCAGCAGTGATGGGGTGGGTAATGAAAAACTGTTTTTT. Full variable domain (remainder filled in from reference TRBV2 and TRBJ1-4): EPEVTQTPSHQVTQMGQEVILRCVPISNHLYFYWYRQILGQKVEFLVSFYNNEISEKSEIFDDQFSVERPDGSNFTLKIRSTKLEDSAMYFCASSDGVGNEKLFFGSGTQLSVL.

The chain employs TRBV19 and TRBJ1-5; D unclear. The CDR3 runs 14 residues. V lost 5 bases and J lost 6, with 14 bases in between. Germline lookup yields CDR1 LNHDA and CDR2 SQIVND (reference sequence). The CDR3 coding sequence is TGTGCCAGTAGTCCTCTAAACTCCGCTCAGCCCCAGCATTTT. As protein: CASSPLNSAQPQHF.

The J gene is TRBJ1-4, the V gene TRBV28; TRBD1 aligns across 8 bases. This CDR3 has 20 residues. Germline V CDR1 and CDR2: MDHEN, SYDVKM. The J segment lost 3 bases and the V segment lost 6 bases, leaving 21 bases of the junction unmatched. The CDR3 DNA follows: TGTGCCAGCAGCTACCAGGCGGCAGGGGGCGTTGTGGTAGCTAATGAAAAACTGTTTTTT. Translating gives CASSYQAAGGVVVANEKLFF.

The V call is TRBV10-3, the J call TRBJ2-1; tentatively, D is TRBD1 or TRBD2 (5 bases each). Germline V gene data show CDR1 as ENHRY and CDR2 as SYGVKD. The CDR3 spans 12 residues. The V end was cut by 6 bases, the J end by 7 bases, with 10 bases between. In DNA form, the CDR3 reads TGTGCCATCAGCTGGGACGAAAATGAGCAGTTCTTC. This encodes CAISWDENEQFF.

V gene TRBV7-8 combines with J gene TRBJ2-1; D might be TRBD1 (5 bases). Germline V CDR1 and CDR2: SGHVS, FQNEAQ. The V end was cut by 2 bases, the J end by 2 bases, with 10 bases between. This CDR3 has 15 residues. CDR3 nucleotides: TGTGCCAGCAGCTTACTAGGGGTGACCTACAATGAGCAGTTCTTC. Encoded protein: CASSLLGVTYNEQFF.

This CDR3 is CASSIGTGVQETQYF. CDR3 nucleotides: TGTGCCAGTAGTATCGGGACAGGGGTACAAGAGACCCAGTACTTC. This sequence joins TRBV19 and TRBJ2-5, with 10 bases identical to TRBD1. Trimming cost V 3 bases and J 2 bases; bases outside gene matches: 3. From germline, CDR1 is LNHDA and CDR2 SQIVND (reference sequence). The CDR3 is 15 residues long.

The chain combines TRBV4-1 with TRBJ1-1; D not certain. The CDR3 spans 14 residues. Germline V gives CDR1 MGHRA, CDR2 YSYEKL. The ends were cut back, 0 bases at V and 5 bases at J, with 10 bases in the middle. The CDR3 nucleotides are TGCGCCAGCAGCCAAGAGGACGGTGGAACTGAAGCTTTCTTT. Its protein product is CASSQEDGGTEAFF.

The chain links TRBV30 to TRBJ1-2, with D unclear. Per germline, CDR1 GTSNPN and CDR2 SVGIG (reference sequence). Deletions cut 7 bases from V and 6 bases from J, with 12 bases between. The CDR3 extends over 11 amino acids. The CDR3 DNA is TGTGCCTACGGCATCCCGGATGGCTACACCTTC. This translates into CAYGIPDGYTF.

The gene calls are TRBV9 and TRBJ1-2, with TRBD1 matching 7 bases. The V and J ends lost 4 bases and 2 bases, in that order; junction bases with no gene match: 14. The CDR3 has 17 amino acids. Germline V lookup: CDR1 SGDLS, CDR2 YYNGEE. The CDR3 bases are TGTGCCAGCAGCCCTCATCCCGGGACAGCCATAAACTATGGCTACACCTTC. Translated: CASSPHPGTAINYGYTF. The whole variable domain, remainder taken from reference TRBV9 and TRBJ1-2, is DSGVTQTPKHLITATGQRVTLRCSPRSGDLSVYWYQQSLDQGLQFLIQYYNGEERAKGNILERFSAQQFPDLHSELNLSSLELGDSALYFCASSPHPGTAINYGYTFGSGTRLTVV.

The genes are TRBV11-3 and TRBJ2-1; D perhaps matches TRBD2 (5 bases). Germline values: CDR1 SGHNT, CDR2 YENEEA. With 2 bases removed from V and 7 bases from J, the gap between germline ends came to 12 bases. The CDR3 sequence is 14 residues long. As DNA, the CDR3 is TGTGCCAGCAGCTTAAATGGACTTCTAAATGAGCAGTTCTTC. It codes for CASSLNGLLNEQFF.

This clone was seen a single time. The V and J genes are TRBV7-6 and TRBJ1-1; no reliable D call. This CDR3 comprises 14 residues. Germline lookup yields CDR1 SGHVS and CDR2 FNYEAQ. V was shortened by 8 bases and J by 0 bases, with 13 bases between the two germline ends. The CDR3 region is CASSGPAMNTEAFF. The CDR3 bases are TGTGCCAGCTCAGGTCCGGCAATGAACACTGAAGCTTTCTTT.

This chain links TRBV15 with TRBJ2-1; the D gene could be TRBD1 or TRBD2 (5 bases each). V lost 2 bases, J lost 7 bases, and 12 bases lay in between. Germline V gene sequence: CDR1 LNHNV, CDR2 YYDKDF (reference sequence). The CDR3 spans 14 residues. The DNA for the CDR3 is TGTGCCACCAGCAGACAAAACTGGGGGAATGAGCAGTTCTTC. Translating gives CATSRQNWGNEQFF. The variable domain in full, with the rest retrieved from reference TRBV15 and TRBJ2-1, is DAMVIQNPRYQVTQFGKPVTLSCSQTLNHNVMYWYQQKSSQAPKLLFHYYDKDFNNEADTPDNFQSRRPNTSFCFLDIRSPGLGDTAMYLCATSRQNWGNEQFFGPGTRLTVL.

V and J are TRBV12-3 or TRBV12-4 and TRBJ1-1; D not certain. V shed 1 base and J shed 7 bases, with 7 bases lying between them. The CDR3 totals 12 residues. CDR3 nucleotide sequence: TGTGCCAGCAGTTTAGTTGTGCTTGAAGCTTTCTTT. Amino acids: CASSLVVLEAFF.

The V call is TRBV5-1, the J call TRBJ1-2; D is ambiguous. Germline values: CDR1 SGHRS, CDR2 YFSETQ. The CDR3 has 15 amino acids. The ends were cut back, 0 bases at V and 5 bases at J, with 14 bases in the middle. The CDR3 DNA follows: TGCGCCAGCAGCTTGGAAGAAGCAGCCGCTTATGGCTACACCTTC. It translates to CASSLEEAAAYGYTF.

The V and J genes are TRBV19 and TRBJ1-4; D perhaps matches TRBD1 (5 bases). CDR3 length: 14 residues. Per the germline V gene, CDR1 is LNHDA and CDR2 is SQIVND (reference sequence). V was pared by 3 bases and J by 8 bases, with 13 bases between. The CDR3: CASSIRDLGEKLFF. In DNA form, the CDR3 reads TGTGCCAGTAGTATCCGGGACTTAGGGGAAAAACTGTTTTTT. Together with reference TRBV19 and TRBJ1-4, the CDR3 gives the full variable domain: DGGITQSPKYLFRKEGQNVTLSCEQNLNHDAMYWYRQDPGQGLRLIYYSQIVNDFQKGDIAEGYSVSREKKESFPLTVTSAQKNPTAFYLCASSIRDLGEKLFFGSGTQLSVL.

The genes are TRBV24-1 and TRBJ2-3; unclear D gene. V was clipped by 4 bases and J by 7 bases, with 17 bases between them. Germline assignment: CDR1 KGHDR and CDR2 SFDVKD. The length of the CDR3 is 15 residues. The CDR3 loop reads CATSDPRTDGNTQYF. For the CDR3, the DNA is TGTGCCACCAGTGACCCCCGGACGGATGGGAATACGCAGTATTTT.